The rows below give T cell receptor beta chains drawn from one sample of a study of shared clonotypes between healthy human individuals. The method was immunoSEQ multiplex PCR; TCRdb's version includes in-frame clones alone and lacks a portion of them. Of 1,500,000 or so clones listed, approximately 98.5% are singletons. Sequenced material: naive CD4+ T cells sorted from blood. The receptors shown here come from a man aged 25 to 40 in good health. Both conserved end residues are part of each CDR3. The D gene is left open where the match is weak. Clone size, where shown, is once, few, many, or a class for clones that have expanded.

TRBV7-3	-	-	TRBJ2-5	TGTGCCAGCAGCACAATTGTAACTAGCTTATGGGAGACCCAGTACTTC	CASSTIVTSLWETQYF
TRBV2	-	-	TRBJ2-6	TGTGCCAGCAGATCCGGACAGTCTGGGGCCAACGTCCTGACTTTC	CASRSGQSGANVLTF
TRBV15	-	-	TRBJ2-7	TGTGCCACCAGCAGAGCGAACGCCTACGAGCAGTACTTC	CATSRANAYEQYF
TRBV29-1	-	-	TRBJ2-1	TGCAGCGTTGCTAAGGGTCCCTACAATGAGCAGTTCTTC	CSVAKGPYNEQFF
TRBV5-1	-	-	TRBJ1-5	TGCGCCAGCAGCTTGGAGGGCCGTCGCAATCAGCCCCAGCATTTT	CASSLEGRRNQPQHF
TRBV18	-	once	TRBJ2-7	TGTGCCAGCTCACCCGGGGCGGTGAGCTCCTACGAGCAGTACTTC	CASSPGAVSSYEQYF
TRBV28	-	-	TRBJ2-7	TGTGCCAGCAGTTTAACCCCTGCCTACGAGCAGTACTTC	CASSLTPAYEQYF
TRBV25-1	-	-	TRBJ2-6	TGTGCCAGCAGTGGCCGGGGAGACAACGTCCTGACTTTC	CASSGRGDNVLTF
TRBV18	TRBD2	-	TRBJ2-7	TGTGCCAGCTCACCACCGGCGGGAGGGCTCGAGCAGTACTTC	CASSPPAGGLEQYF
TRBV2	TRBD1	-	TRBJ2-3	TGTGCCAGCAGTCGGGACAGGGGAACAGATACGCAGTATTTT	CASSRDRGTDTQYF
TRBV10-3	-	-	TRBJ2-7	TGTGCCATCAGGACCGGGACTGCTTCCTACGAGCAGTACTTC	CAIRTGTASYEQYF
TRBV10-3	-	-	TRBJ1-4	TGTGCCATCAGTGAGTCGGCCGGGGGGACTAATGAAAAACTGTTTTTT	CAISESAGGTNEKLFF
TRBV16	-	-	TRBJ2-1	TGTGCCAGCAGCCAAGTGAACAACAATGAGCAGTTCTTC	CASSQVNNNEQFF
TRBV9	-	-	TRBJ2-1	TGTGCCAGCAGCGAAGACTCCGGCTCCTACAATGAGCAGTTCTTC	CASSEDSGSYNEQFF
TRBV6-1	-	once	TRBJ2-5	TGTGCCAGCAGTGCCTGGGGGGAGGCAGAGACCCAGTACTTC	CASSAWGEAETQYF
TRBV11-2	TRBD2	-	TRBJ2-1	TGTGCCAGCAGCCCTGGGACTAGGTCCTACAATGAGCAGTTCTTC	CASSPGTRSYNEQFF
TRBV9	TRBD2	-	TRBJ2-5	TGTGCCAGCAGCGTAGGTGGGGACTATTCTTTACGCCAAGAGACCCAGTACTTC	CASSVGGDYSLRQETQYF
TRBV28	-	-	TRBJ1-2	TGTGCCAGCAGTTTATCTGGGGAAGCAAGTCGGAAGGGCTACACCTTC	CASSLSGEASRKGYTF
TRBV7-9	TRBD1	-	TRBJ1-1	TGTGCCAGCAGCCCCCGGACAGGGGAAAGTGGCACTGAAGCTTTCTTT	CASSPRTGESGTEAFF
TRBV7-8	-	-	TRBJ1-2	TGTGCCAGCAGCTTACCATTACAGGGCCGCTATGGCTACACCTTC	CASSLPLQGRYGYTF